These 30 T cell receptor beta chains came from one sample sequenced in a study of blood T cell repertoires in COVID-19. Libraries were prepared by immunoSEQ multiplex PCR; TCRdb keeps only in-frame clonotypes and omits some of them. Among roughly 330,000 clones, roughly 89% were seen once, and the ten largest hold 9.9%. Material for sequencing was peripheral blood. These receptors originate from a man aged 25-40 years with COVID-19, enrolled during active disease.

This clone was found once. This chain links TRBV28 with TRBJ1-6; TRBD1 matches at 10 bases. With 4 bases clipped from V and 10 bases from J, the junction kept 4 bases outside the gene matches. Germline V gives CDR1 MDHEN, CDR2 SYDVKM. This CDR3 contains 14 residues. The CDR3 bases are TGTGCCAGCAGTTCCCCGGGACAGGGGTCACCCCTCCACTTT. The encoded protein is CASSSPGQGSPLHF. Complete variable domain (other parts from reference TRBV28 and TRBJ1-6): DVKVTQSSRYLVKRTGEKVFLECVQDMDHENMFWYRQDPGLGLRLIYFSYDVKMKEKGDIPEGYSVSREKKERFSLILESASTNQTSMYLCASSSPGQGSPLHFGNGTRLTVT.

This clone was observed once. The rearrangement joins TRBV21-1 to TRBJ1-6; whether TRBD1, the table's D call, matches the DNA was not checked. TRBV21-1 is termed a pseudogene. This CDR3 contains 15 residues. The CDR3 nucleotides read TGTGCCAGCAGCAAACAGGGGAAGATCAGTTCACCCCTCCACTTT. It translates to CASSKQGKISSPLHF.

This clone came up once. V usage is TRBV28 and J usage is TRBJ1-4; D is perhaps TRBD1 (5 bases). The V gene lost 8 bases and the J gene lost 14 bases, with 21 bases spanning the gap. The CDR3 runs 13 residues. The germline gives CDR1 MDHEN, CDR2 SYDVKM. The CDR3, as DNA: TGTGCCAGCGGTAGGGGAGGCCTGGACAAGCTGTTTTTT. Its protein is CASGRGGLDKLFF. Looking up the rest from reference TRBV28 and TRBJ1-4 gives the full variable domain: DVKVTQSSRYLVKRTGEKVFLECVQDMDHENMFWYRQDPGLGLRLIYFSYDVKMKEKGDIPEGYSVSREKKERFSLILESASTNQTSMYLCASGRGGLDKLFFGSGTQLSVL.

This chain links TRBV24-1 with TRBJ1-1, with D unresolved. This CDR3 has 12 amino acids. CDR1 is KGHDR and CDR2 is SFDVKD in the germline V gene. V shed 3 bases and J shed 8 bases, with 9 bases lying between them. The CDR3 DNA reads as TGTGCCACCAGTGATGTGGTGGGCGAAGCTTTCTTT. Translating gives CATSDVVGEAFF.

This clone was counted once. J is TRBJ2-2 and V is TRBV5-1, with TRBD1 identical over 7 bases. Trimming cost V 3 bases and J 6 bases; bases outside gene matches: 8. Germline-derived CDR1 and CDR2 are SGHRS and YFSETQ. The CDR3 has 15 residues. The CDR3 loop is CASSYMTGSSGELFF. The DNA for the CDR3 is TGCGCCAGCAGCTATATGACAGGGAGTTCCGGGGAGCTGTTTTTT.

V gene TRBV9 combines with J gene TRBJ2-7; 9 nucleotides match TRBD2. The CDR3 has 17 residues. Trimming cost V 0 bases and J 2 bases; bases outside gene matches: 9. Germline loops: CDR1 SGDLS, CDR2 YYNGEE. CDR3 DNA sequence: TGTGCCAGCAGCGTAGCGGGGCGGCCTAGCGGGACCTACGAGCAGTACTTC. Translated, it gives CASSVAGRPSGTYEQYF.

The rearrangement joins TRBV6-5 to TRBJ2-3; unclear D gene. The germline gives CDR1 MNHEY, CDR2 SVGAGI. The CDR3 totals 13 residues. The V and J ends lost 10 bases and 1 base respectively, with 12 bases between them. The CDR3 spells CATFPRGTDTQYF. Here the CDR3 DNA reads TGTGCCACCTTCCCTCGGGGCACAGATACGCAGTATTTT.

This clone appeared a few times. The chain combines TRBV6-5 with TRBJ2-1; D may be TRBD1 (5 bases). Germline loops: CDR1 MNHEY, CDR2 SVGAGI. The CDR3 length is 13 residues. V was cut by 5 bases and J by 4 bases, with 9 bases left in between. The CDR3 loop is CASSRQLYNEQFF. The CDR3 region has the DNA TGTGCCAGCAGTCGACAGCTTTACAATGAGCAGTTCTTC.

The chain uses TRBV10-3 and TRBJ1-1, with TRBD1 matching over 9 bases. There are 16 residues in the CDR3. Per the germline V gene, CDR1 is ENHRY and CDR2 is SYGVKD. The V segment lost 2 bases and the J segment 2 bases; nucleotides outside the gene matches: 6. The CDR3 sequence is CAISERRTGENTEAFF. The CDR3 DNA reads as TGTGCCATCAGTGAGAGGAGGACAGGGGAAAACACTGAAGCTTTCTTT.

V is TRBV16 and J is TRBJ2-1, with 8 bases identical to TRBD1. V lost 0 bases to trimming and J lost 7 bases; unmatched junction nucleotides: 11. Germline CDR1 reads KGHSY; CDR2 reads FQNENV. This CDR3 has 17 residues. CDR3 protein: CASSQSEGRGRGNEQFF. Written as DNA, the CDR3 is TGTGCCAGCAGCCAATCGGAGGGCAGGGGGCGCGGGAATGAGCAGTTCTTC.

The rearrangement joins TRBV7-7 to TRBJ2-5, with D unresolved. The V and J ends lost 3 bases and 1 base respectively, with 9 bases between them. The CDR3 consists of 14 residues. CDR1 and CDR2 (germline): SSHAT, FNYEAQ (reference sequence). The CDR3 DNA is TGTGCCAGCAGCTTTTCAGGCTCCCAAGAGACCCAGTACTTC. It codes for CASSFSGSQETQYF. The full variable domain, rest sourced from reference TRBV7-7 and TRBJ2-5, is GAGVSQSPRYKVTKRGQDVTLRCDPISSHATLYWYQQALGQGPEFLTYFNYEAQPDKSGLPSDRFSAERPEGSISTLTIQRTEQRDSAMYRCASSFSGSQETQYFGPGTRLLVL.

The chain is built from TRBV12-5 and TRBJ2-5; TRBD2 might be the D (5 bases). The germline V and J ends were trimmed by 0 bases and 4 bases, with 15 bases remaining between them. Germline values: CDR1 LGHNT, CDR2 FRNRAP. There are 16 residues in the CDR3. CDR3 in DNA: TGTGCTAGTGGTTTGGTACTAGGAGTAGCTCTAGAGACCCAGTACTTC. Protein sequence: CASGLVLGVALETQYF.

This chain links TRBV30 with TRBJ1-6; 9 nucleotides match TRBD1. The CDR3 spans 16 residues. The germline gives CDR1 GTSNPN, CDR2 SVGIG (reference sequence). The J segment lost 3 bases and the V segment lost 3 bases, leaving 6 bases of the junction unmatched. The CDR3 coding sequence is TGTGCCTGGAGGACAGGGGGAATTGGCTATAATTCACCCCTCCACTTT. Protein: CAWRTGGIGYNSPLHF.

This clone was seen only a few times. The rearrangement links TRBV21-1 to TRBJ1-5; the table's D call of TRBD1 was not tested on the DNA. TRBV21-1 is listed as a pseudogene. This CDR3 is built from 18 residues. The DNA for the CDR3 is TGTGCCAGCAGTGTAACAGGGACGGGGTTGTCTAGGAATCAGCCCCAGCATTTT. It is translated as CASSVTGTGLSRNQPQHF.

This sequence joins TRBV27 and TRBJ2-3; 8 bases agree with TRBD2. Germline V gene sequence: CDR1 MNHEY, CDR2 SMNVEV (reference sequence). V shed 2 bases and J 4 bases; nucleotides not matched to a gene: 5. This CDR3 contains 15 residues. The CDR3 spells CASSLSSGISDTQYF. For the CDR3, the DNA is TGTGCCAGCAGTTTAAGTAGCGGGATCTCAGATACGCAGTATTTT.

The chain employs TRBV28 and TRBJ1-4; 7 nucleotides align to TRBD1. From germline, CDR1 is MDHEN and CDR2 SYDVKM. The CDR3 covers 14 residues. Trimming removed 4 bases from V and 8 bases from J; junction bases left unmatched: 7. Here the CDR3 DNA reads TGTGCCAGCAGTTCGCAGGGGGAGAGGGAAAAACTGTTTTTT. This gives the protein CASSSQGEREKLFF.

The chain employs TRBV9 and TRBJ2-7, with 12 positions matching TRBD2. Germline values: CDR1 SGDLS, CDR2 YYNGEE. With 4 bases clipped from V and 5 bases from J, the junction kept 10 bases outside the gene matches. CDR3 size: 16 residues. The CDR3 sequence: CASSTRLAGVSDEQYF. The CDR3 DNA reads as TGTGCCAGCAGCACAAGACTAGCGGGGGTGAGCGACGAGCAGTACTTC.

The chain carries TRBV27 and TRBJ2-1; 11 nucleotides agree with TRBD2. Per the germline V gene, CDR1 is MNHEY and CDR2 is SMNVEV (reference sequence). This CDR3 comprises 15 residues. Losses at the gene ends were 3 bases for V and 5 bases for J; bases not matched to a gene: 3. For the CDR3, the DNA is TGTGCCAGCAGTTTGACTAGCGGGACCCACAATGAGCAGTTCTTC. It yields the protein CASSLTSGTHNEQFF.

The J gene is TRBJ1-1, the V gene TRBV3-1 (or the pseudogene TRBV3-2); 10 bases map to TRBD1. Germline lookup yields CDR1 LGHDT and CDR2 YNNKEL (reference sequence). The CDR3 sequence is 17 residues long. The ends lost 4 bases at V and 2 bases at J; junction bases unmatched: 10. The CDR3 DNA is TGTGCCAGCAGCCCTGCGGGACAGGGGAGGGAAAACACTGAAGCTTTCTTT. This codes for CASSPAGQGRENTEAFF.

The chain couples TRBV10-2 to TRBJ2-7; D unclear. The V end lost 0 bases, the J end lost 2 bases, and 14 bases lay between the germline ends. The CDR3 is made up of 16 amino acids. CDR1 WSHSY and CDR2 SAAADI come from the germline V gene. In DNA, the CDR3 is TGCGCCAGCAGTGAGTCGGGTGGAGAGGTCACCTACGAGCAGTACTTC. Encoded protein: CASSESGGEVTYEQYF.

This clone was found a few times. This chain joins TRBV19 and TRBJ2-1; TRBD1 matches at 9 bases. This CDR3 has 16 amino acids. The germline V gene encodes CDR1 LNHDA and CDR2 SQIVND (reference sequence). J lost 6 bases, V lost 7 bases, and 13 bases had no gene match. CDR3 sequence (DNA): TGTGCCAGTATCCCCCCTCCGGGACAGGGTTTCAATGAGCAGTTCTTC. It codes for CASIPPPGQGFNEQFF.

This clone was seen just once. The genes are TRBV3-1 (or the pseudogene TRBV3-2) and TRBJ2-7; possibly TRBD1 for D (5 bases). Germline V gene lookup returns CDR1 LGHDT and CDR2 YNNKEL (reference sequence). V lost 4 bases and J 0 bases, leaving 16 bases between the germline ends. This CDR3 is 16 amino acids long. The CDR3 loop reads CASSLVSGKSSYEQYF. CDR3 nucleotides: TGTGCCAGCAGCCTAGTATCAGGGAAGAGCTCCTACGAGCAGTACTTC.

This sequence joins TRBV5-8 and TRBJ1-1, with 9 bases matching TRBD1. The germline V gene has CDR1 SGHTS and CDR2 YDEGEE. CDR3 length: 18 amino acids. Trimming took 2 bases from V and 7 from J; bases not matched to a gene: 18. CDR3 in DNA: TGTGCCAGCAGCTTCATTATCTCCTCACTCGACAGGGGGAGTGAAGCTTTCTTT. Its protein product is CASSFIISSLDRGSEAFF.

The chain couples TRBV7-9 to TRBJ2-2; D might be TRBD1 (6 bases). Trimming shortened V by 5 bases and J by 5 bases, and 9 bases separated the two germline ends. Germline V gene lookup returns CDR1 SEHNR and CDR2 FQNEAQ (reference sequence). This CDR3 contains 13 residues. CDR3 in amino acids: CASSTTGTGELFF. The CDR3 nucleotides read TGTGCCAGCAGCACCACAGGGACCGGGGAGCTGTTTTTT.

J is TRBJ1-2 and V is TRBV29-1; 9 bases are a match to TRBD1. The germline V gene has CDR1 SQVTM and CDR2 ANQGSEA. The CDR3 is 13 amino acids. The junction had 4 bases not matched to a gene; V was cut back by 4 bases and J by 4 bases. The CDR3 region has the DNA TGCAGCGTTGGACCGACAGGGGGCTATGGCTACACCTTC. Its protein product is CSVGPTGGYGYTF.

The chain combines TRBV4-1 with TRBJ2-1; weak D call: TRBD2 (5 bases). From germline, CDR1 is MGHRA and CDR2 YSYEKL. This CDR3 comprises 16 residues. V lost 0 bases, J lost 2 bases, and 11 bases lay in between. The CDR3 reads CASSQDGGLTYNEQFF. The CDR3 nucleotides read TGCGCCAGCAGCCAAGATGGCGGGTTGACCTACAATGAGCAGTTCTTC.

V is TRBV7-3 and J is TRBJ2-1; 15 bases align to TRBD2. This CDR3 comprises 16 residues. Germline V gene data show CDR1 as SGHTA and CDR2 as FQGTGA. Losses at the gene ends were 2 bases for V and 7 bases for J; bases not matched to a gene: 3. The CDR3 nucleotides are TGTGCCAGCAGCTTAGAAGGGACTAGCGGGAGGAATGAGCAGTTCTTC. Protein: CASSLEGTSGRNEQFF.

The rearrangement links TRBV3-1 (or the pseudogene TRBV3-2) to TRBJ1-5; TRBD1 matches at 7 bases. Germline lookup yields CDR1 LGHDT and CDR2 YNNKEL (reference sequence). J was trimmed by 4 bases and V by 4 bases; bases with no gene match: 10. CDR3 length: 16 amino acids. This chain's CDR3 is CASSPKTGKTNQPQHF. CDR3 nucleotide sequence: TGTGCCAGCAGCCCTAAGACAGGGAAAACGAATCAGCCCCAGCATTTT.

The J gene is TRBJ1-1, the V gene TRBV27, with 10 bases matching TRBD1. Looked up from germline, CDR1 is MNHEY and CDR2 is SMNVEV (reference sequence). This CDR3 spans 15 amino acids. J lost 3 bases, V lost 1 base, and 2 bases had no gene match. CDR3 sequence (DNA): TGTGCCAGCAGTTTATGGGGACAGGGGTACACTGAAGCTTTCTTT. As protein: CASSLWGQGYTEAFF.

This CDR3 reads CASSPNSMNQPQHF. In DNA form, the CDR3 reads TGTGCCAGCAGTCCTAACTCAATGAATCAGCCCCAGCATTTT. The rearrangement links TRBV27 to TRBJ1-5; no definite D call. Germline CDR1 is MNHEY and CDR2 is SMNVEV (reference sequence). The CDR3 is 14 residues long. V lost 5 bases to trimming and J lost 4 bases, with 12 bases between them.